This TCR beta chain was identified in a study of CD8+ T cells in alopecia areata. The wider study: Those treated were given oral tofacitinib at 5 to 10 mg twice daily.

Sorted out of PBMCs were CD4+ T cells and CD8+ T cells. This CDR3 is built from 14 residues. Germline CDR1 reads MDHEN; CDR2 reads SYDVKM. V lost 3 bases and J 6 bases, leaving 11 bases between the germline ends. Extracted RNA was reverse transcribed into cDNA, the sequencing template. Here immunoSEQ multiplex PCR was the method, and the copy in TCRdb shows in-frame clones only, minus some. The data show approximately 150,000 clones, around 86% seen once. The chain combines TRBV28 with TRBJ2-2; perhaps TRBD2 as D (5 bases). Sequences were derived from CD8+ T cells sorted from blood, sampled at week 0. This TCR was recovered from a human donor with alopecia areata. The DNA for the CDR3 is TGTGCCAGCAGTTTTGCTCGGGGAGCCGGGGAGCTGTTTTTT. It is translated as CASSFARGAGELFF.